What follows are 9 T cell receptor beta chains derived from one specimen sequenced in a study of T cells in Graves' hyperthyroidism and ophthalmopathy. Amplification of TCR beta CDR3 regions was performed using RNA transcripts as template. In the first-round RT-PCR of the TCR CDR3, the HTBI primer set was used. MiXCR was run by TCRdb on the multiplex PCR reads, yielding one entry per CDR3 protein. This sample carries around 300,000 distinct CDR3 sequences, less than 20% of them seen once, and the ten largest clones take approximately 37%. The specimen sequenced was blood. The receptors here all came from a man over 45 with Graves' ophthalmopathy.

This CDR3 is CASSPPRGRETQYF. CDR3 DNA sequence: TGTGCCAGCAGTCCACCCAGGGGGAGGGAGACCCAGTACTTC. V is TRBV28 and J is TRBJ2-5, with a possible D match to TRBD1 (7 bases). V was cut by 5 bases and J by 5 bases, with 15 bases left in between. This CDR3 comprises 14 residues. CDR1 and CDR2 (germline): MDHEN, SYDVKM.

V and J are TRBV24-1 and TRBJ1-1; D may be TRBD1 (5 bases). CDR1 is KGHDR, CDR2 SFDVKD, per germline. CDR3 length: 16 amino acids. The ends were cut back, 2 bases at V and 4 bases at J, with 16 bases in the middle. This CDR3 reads CATSDSSRGGSTEAFF. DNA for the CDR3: TGTGCCACCAGTGATTCCTCTAGGGGTGGATCCACTGAAGCTTTCTTT.

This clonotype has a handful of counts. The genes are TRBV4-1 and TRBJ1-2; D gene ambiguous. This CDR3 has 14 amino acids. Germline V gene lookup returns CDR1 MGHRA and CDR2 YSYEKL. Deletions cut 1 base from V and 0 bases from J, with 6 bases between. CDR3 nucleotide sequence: TGCGCCAGCAGCCAAGTCACAGCTAACTATGGCTACACCTTC. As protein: CASSQVTANYGYTF.

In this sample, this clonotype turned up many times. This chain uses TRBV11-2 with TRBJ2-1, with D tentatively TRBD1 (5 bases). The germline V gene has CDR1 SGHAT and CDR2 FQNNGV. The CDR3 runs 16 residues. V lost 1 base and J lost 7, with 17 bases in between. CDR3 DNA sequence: TGTGCCAGCAGCTTAGGGGGCCCGACAGCGATGAATGAGCAGTTCTTC. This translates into CASSLGGPTAMNEQFF.

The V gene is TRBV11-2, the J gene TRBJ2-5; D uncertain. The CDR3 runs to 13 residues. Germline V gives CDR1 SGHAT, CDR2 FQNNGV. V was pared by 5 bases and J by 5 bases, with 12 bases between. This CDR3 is CASSPAVRETQYF. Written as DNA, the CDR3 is TGTGCCAGCAGCCCAGCAGTGCGGGAGACCCAGTACTTC.

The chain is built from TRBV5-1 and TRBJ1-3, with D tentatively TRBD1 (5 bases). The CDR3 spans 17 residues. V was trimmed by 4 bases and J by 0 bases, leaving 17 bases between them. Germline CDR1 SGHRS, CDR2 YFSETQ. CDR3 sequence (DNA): TGCGCCAGCAGCCAAACCCCTGGGACCGACTCTGGAAACACCATATATTTT. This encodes CASSQTPGTDSGNTIYF.

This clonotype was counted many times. The CDR3 coding sequence is TGTGCCAGCAGTTTTTTCGGGGGAGTCAATGAGCAGTTCTTC. Amino acids: CASSFFGGVNEQFF. The chain carries TRBV27 and TRBJ2-1; weak D call: TRBD2 (6 bases). This CDR3 spans 14 amino acids. Germline CDR1 reads MNHEY; CDR2 reads SMNVEV (reference sequence). V gave up 3 bases and J gave up 6 bases, with 12 bases separating them.

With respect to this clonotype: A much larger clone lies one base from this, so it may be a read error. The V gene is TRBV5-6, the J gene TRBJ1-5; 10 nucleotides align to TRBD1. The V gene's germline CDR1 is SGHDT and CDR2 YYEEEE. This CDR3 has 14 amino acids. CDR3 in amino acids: CAGSFGQGDQPQHF. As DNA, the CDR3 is TGTGCCGGCAGCTTCGGACAGGGGGATCAGCCCCAGCATTTT.

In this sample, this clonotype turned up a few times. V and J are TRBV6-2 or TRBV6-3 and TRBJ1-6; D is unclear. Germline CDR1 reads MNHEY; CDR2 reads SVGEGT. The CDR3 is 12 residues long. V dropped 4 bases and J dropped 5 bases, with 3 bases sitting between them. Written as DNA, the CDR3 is TGTGCCAGCAGTTCTAATAATTCACCCCTCCACTTT. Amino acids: CASSSNNSPLHF.